This T cell receptor (beta chain) was recorded in a study of cytomegalovirus exposure and HLA in healthy donors. Regarding the study as a whole: Earlier analysis yielded a pattern in which most TCR beta V segments were productive about 90% or about 30% of the time. Reports indicate that TCR beta sequences accurately predicted the HLA-A and HLA-B alleles of most subjects.

The PCR made use of 60 Vbeta and 13 Jbeta primers. TCRdb's table, derived via immunoSEQ multiplex PCR, lists solely in-frame clones and lacks some. The table records about 190,000 clones, approximately 70% of them present only once. About this clone itself: The antigen remains undetermined.

Germline CDR1 reads LNHNV; CDR2 reads YYDKDF (reference sequence). The CDR3 covers 14 residues. V lost 2 bases to trimming and J lost 2 bases; unmatched junction nucleotides: 2. The clonotype comes from a woman aged 30 to 39 in good health and CMV-seropositive. The chain has TRBV15 and TRBJ2-5; TRBD2 aligns across 7 bases. The sequencing input was PBMCs. The CDR3 coding sequence is TGTGCCACCAGCAGACCTAGCGGACAAGAGACCCAGTACTTC. It specifies CATSRPSGQETQYF.